The entry below describes one T cell receptor beta chain. Its target is unknown. The data are from a study of T cells after yellow fever vaccination. Germline CDR1 and CDR2: KGHDR and SFDVKD. The junction had 5 bases not matched to a gene; V was cut back by 4 bases and J by 7 bases. CDR3 length equals 15 residues. As TCR cDNA was made by 5'RACE template switching, a universal primer site and UMIs were added. From the 5' RACE reads, TCRdb called clonotypes with MiXCR, one entry per CDR3 protein. This table has about 300,000 distinct CDR3 sequences, about 10% appearing once. General study findings and limits: Most primary-vaccination clones recurred post-booster (more than 95% CD4, over 70% CD8). Though it reached lower strength, the secondary response hit its peak faster, day 5 versus 15.

The chain couples TRBV24-1 to TRBJ2-1; 11 bases map to TRBD1. The sample here was CD4+ T cells sorted from PBMCs, taken 5 days after the yellow fever booster vaccination. This TCR was recovered from a young man who received the YFV17D yellow fever vaccine. CDR3 coding DNA: TGTGCCACCAGTGACCTGGGACAGGGGGTAAATGAGCAGTTCTTC. Translated, it gives CATSDLGQGVNEQFF.